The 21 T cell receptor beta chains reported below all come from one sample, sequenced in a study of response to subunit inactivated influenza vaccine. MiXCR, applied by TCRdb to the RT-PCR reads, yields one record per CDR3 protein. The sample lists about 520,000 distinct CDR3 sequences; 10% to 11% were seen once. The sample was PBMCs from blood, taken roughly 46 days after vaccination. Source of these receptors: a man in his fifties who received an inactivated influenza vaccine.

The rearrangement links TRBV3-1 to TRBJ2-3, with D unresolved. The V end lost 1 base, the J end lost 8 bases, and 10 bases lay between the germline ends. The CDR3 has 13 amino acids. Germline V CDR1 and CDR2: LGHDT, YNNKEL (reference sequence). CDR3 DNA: TGTGCCAGCAGCCAAGGTCTAGTGGGTACGCAGTATTTT. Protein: CASSQGLVGTQYF.

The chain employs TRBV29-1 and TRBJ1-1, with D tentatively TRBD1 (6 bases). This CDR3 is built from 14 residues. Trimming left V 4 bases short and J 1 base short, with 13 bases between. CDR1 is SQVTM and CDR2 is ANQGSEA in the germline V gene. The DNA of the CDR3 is TGCAGCGTTGTAACCAGGGGAAAGAACACTGAAGCTTTCTTT. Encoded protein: CSVVTRGKNTEAFF.

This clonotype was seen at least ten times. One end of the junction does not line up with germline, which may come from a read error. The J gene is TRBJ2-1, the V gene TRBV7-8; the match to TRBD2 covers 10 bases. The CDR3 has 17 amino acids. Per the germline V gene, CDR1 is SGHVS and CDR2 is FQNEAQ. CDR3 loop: CASSPERGGISSNEQFF. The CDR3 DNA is TGTGCCAGCAGCCCCGAGCGGGGGGGCATATCCTCCAATGAGCAGTTCTTC.

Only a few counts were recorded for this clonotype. The CDR3 coding sequence is TGTGCCAGCAGCCGACTAATCACCGGGGAGCTGTTTTTT. Protein sequence: CASSRLITGELFF. The V call is TRBV28, the J call TRBJ2-2; D might be TRBD2 (5 bases). Per the germline V gene, CDR1 is MDHEN and CDR2 is SYDVKM. Trimming left V 6 bases short and J 4 bases short, with 9 bases between. The CDR3 extends over 13 amino acids.

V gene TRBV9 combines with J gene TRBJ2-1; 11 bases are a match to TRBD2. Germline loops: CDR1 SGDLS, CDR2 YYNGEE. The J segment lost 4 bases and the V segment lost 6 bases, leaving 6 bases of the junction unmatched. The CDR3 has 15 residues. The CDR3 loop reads CASTLGLAVYNEQFF. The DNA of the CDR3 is TGTGCCAGCACCTTGGGACTAGCGGTTTACAATGAGCAGTTCTTC. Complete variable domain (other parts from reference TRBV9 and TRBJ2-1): DSGVTQTPKHLITATGQRVTLRCSPRSGDLSVYWYQQSLDQGLQFLIQYYNGEERAKGNILERFSAQQFPDLHSELNLSSLELGDSALYFCASTLGLAVYNEQFFGPGTRLTVL.

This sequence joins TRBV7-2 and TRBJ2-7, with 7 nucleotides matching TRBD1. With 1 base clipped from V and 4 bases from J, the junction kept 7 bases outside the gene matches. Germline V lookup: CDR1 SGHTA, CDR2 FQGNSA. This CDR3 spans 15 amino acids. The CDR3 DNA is TGTGCCAGCAGCTTAGATAGGGGGCGGTTGTACGAGCAGTACTTC. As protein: CASSLDRGRLYEQYF.

CDR3: CLQPREGQNANTGELFF. DNA of the CDR3: TGCCTGCAGCCAAGAGAGGGGCAGAACGCGAACACCGGGGAGCTGTTTTTT. This chain joins TRBV1 and TRBJ2-2; the table's D call of TRBD1 was not tested on the DNA. TRBV1 is tagged as a pseudogene. CDR3 length equals 17 residues.

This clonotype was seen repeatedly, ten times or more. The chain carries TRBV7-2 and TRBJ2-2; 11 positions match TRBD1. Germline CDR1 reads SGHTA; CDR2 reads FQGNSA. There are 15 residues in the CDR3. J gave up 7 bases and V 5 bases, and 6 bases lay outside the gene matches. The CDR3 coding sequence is TGTGCCAGCAGCCTAGGGACAGGGGGACGCGGGGAGCTGTTTTTT. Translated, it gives CASSLGTGGRGELFF. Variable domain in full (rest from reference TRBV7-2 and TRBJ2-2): GAGVSQSPSNKVTEKGKDVELRCDPISGHTALYWYRQSLGQGLEFLIYFQGNSAPDKSGLPSDRFSAERTGGSVSTLTIQRTQQEDSAVYLCASSLGTGGRGELFFGEGSRLTVL.

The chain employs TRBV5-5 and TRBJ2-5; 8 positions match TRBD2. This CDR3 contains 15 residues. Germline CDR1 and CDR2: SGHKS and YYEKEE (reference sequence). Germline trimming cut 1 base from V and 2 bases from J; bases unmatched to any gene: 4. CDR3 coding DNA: TGTGCCAGCAGCTTGAAGCGGGAGACTCAAGAGACCCAGTACTTC. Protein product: CASSLKRETQETQYF.

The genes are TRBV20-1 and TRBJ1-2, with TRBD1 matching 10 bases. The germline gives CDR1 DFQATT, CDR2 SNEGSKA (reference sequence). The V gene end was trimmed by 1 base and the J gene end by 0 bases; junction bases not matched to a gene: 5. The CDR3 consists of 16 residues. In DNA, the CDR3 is TGCAGTGCTAGAGTGGGACAGGGGCAAACTAACTATGGCTACACCTTC. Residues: CSARVGQGQTNYGYTF.

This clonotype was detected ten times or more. DNA of the CDR3: TGTGCCAGCAGTTACTTTGCTAGCGACAATGAGCAGTTCTTC. This gives the protein CASSYFASDNEQFF. This chain uses TRBV6-5 with TRBJ2-1, with TRBD2 as a possible D gene (6 bases). V dropped 1 base and J dropped 5 bases, with 9 bases sitting between them. This CDR3 is built from 14 residues. Germline lookup yields CDR1 MNHEY and CDR2 SVGAGI.

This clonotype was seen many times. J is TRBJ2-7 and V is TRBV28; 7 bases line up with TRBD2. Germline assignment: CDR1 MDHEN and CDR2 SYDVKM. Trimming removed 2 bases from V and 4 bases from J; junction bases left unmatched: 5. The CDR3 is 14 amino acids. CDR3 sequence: CASSLTGGRYEQYF. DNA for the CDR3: TGTGCCAGCAGTTTAACGGGAGGACGGTACGAGCAGTACTTC.

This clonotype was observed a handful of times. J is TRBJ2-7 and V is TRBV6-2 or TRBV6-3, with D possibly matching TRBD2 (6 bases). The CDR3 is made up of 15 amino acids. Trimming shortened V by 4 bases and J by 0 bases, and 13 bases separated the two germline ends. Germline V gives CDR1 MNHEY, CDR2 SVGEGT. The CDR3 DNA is TGTGCCAGCAGTTCCGGACTAAGCGGCTCCTACGAGCAGTACTTC. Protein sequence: CASSSGLSGSYEQYF.

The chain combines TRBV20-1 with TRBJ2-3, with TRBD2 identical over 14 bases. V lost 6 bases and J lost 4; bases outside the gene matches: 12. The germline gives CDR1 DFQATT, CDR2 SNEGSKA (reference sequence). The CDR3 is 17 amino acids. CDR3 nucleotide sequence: TGCAGTGCCAAAGGGACTAGCGGGAGATGGGCGGCAGATACGCAGTATTTT. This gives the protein CSAKGTSGRWAADTQYF.

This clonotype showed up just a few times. In DNA, the CDR3 is TGTGCCAGCAGGAAAACAGGTCCTAACACCGGGGAGCTGTTTTTT. Translating it yields CASRKTGPNTGELFF. This rearrangement joins TRBV6-2 or TRBV6-3 to TRBJ2-2; D may be TRBD1 (5 bases). Germline CDR1 is MNHEY and CDR2 is SVGEGT. The CDR3 totals 15 residues. V was cut by 6 bases and J by 2 bases, with 13 bases left in between.

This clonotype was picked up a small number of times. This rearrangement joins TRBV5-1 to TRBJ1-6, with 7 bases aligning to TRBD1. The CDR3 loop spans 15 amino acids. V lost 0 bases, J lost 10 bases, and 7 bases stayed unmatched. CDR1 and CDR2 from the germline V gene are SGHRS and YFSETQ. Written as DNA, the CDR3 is TGCGCCAGCAGCTTGGTTTACAGGGGTGGGTCACCCCTCCACTTT. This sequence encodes CASSLVYRGGSPLHF.

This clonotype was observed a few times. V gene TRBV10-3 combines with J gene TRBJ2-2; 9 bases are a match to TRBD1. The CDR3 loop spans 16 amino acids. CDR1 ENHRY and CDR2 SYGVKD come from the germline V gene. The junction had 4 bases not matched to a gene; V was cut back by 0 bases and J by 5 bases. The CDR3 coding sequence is TGTGCCATCAGTGAGTCAGACAGGGGGAGGACCGGGGAGCTGTTTTTT. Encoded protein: CAISESDRGRTGELFF.

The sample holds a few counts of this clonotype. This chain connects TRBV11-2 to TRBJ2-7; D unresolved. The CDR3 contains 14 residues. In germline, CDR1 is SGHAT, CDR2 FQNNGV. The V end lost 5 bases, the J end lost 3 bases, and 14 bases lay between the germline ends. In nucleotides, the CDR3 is TGTGCCAGCAGCCCCCAGACGACGGGCTACGAGCAGTACTTC. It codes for CASSPQTTGYEQYF.

CDR3 in DNA: TGTGCCAGCAGCCCGGCGTGGGGGAGGGCTTTCTTT. This encodes CASSPAWGRAFF. The J gene is TRBJ1-1, the V gene TRBV11-2; TRBD1 might be the D (5 bases). The V gene's germline CDR1 is SGHAT and CDR2 FQNNGV. Trimming removed 5 bases from V and 11 bases from J, with 15 bases in between. CDR3 length: 12 residues.

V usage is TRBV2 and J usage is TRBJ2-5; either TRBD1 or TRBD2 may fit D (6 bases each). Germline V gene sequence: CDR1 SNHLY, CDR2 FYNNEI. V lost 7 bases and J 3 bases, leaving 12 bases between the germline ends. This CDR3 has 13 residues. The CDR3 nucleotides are TGTGCCAGCATCGGGGGCGGTAAAGAGACCCAGTACTTC. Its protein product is CASIGGGKETQYF.

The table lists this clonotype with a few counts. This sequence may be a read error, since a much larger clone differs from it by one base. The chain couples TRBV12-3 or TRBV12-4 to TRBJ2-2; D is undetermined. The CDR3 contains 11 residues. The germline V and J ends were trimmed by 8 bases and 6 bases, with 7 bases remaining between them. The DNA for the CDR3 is TGTGCCAGCGGGTACGCCGGGGAGCTGTTTTTT. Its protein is CASGYAGELFF.